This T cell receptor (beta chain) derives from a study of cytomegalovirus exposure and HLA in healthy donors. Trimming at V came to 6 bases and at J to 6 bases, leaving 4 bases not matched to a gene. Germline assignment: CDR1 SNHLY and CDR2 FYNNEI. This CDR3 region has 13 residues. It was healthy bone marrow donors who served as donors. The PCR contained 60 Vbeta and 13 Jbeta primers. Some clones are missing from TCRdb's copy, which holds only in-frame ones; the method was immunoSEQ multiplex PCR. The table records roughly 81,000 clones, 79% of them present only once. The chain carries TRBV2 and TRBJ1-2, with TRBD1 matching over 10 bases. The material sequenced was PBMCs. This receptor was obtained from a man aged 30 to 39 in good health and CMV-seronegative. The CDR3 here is CASSVDRGHGYTF. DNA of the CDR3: TGTGCCAGCAGCGTCGACAGGGGGCATGGCTACACCTTC.